The 5 T cell receptor beta chains listed next were all sequenced from one sample in a study of OX40 agonist ivuxolimab in advanced cancers. Here immunoSEQ multiplex PCR was the method, and the copy in TCRdb shows in-frame clones only, minus some. The table has about 77,000 clones, around four fifths seen once. Sequencing was performed on CD4+ or CD8+ T cells sorted from blood, taken in a trial of the OX40 agonist ivuxolimab. The source is an adult with an advanced solid tumor such as melanoma, head and neck, liver or kidney cancer.

This chain joins TRBV14 and TRBJ2-2; D not resolved. The length of the CDR3 is 13 residues. V shed 0 bases and J shed 8 bases, with 7 bases lying between them. Germline V gene lookup returns CDR1 SGHDN and CDR2 FVKESK. The CDR3 bases are TGTGCCAGCAGCCAAGAAGCCCGAGGGGAGCTGTTTTTT. Residues: CASSQEARGELFF.

CDR3 in amino acids: CASGLAKGRDSYEQYF. The CDR3 nucleotides are TGTGCTAGTGGTTTGGCAAAGGGGCGGGACTCCTACGAGCAGTACTTC. This sequence joins TRBV12-5 and TRBJ2-7, with D perhaps matching TRBD2 (6 bases). Germline values: CDR1 LGHNT, CDR2 FRNRAP. V lost 1 base to trimming and J lost 0 bases, with 13 bases between them. The CDR3 contains 16 residues. Based on the CDR3 plus reference TRBV12-5 and TRBJ2-7, the full variable domain is DARVTQTPRHKVTEMGQEVTMRCQPILGHNTVFWYRQTMMQGLELLAYFRNRAPLDDSGMPKDRFSAEMPDATLATLKIQPSEPRDSAVYFCASGLAKGRDSYEQYFGPGTRLTVT.

The gene calls are TRBV5-6 and TRBJ2-1; D may be TRBD2 (5 bases). The CDR3 extends over 17 amino acids. The V end lost 4 bases, the J end lost 1 base, and 18 bases lay between the germline ends. Germline V gene lookup returns CDR1 SGHDT and CDR2 YYEEEE. The CDR3 DNA is TGTGCCAGCAGCGTCGGGTATAGCGCCCTTTCCTACAATGAGCAGTTCTTC. Amino acid sequence: CASSVGYSALSYNEQFF.

The rearrangement joins TRBV7-2 to TRBJ2-5, with TRBD2 matching over 7 bases. V shed 6 bases, J shed 3 bases, and the junction held 7 bases outside the gene matches. Germline CDR1 is SGHTA and CDR2 is FQGNSA. The CDR3 contains 14 residues. The CDR3 loop reads CASRESSGKETQYF. Written as DNA, the CDR3 is TGTGCCAGCAGGGAGTCTAGCGGAAAAGAGACCCAGTACTTC.

J is TRBJ1-2 and V is TRBV19; weak D call: TRBD1 (6 bases). Germline V gives CDR1 LNHDA, CDR2 SQIVND (reference sequence). V was cut by 3 bases and J by 4 bases, with 9 bases left in between. The length of the CDR3 is 13 residues. The CDR3 region has the DNA TGTGCCAGTAGTATGGAGGGGGGCTATGGCTACACCTTC. It specifies CASSMEGGYGYTF.